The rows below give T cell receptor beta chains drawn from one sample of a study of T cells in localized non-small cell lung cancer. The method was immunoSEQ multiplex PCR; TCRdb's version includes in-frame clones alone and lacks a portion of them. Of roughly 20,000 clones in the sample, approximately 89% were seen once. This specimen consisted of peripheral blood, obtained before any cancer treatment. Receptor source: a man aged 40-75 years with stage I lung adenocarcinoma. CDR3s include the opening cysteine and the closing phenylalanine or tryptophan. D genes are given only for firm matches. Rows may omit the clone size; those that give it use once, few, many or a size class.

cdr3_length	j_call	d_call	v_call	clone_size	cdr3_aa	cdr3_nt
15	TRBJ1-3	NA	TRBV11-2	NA	CASSPTGDSGNTIYF	TGTGCCAGCAGCCCTACAGGCGACTCTGGAAACACCATATATTTT
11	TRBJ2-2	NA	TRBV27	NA	CASSHTGELFF	TGTGCCAGCAGTCACACCGGGGAGCTGTTTTTT
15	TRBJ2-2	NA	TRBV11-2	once	CASSASLIRTGELFF	TGTGCCAGCAGCGCAAGCTTGATTAGAACCGGGGAGCTGTTTTTT
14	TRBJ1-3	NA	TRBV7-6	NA	CASSLSRVLNTIYF	TGTGCCAGCAGCTTGAGCAGGGTTTTGAACACCATATATTTT
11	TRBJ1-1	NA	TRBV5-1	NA	CASSLNTEAFF	TGCGCCAGCAGCTTGAACACTGAAGCTTTCTTT
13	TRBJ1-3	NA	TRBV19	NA	CASIRGSGNTIYF	TGTGCCAGTATCCGGGGGTCTGGAAACACCATATATTTT
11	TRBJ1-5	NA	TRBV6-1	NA	CASSSNQPQHF	TGTGCCAGCAGCTCTAATCAGCCCCAGCATTTT
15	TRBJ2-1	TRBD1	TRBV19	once	CASSIDLAGGDEQFF	TGTGCCAGTAGTATAGATCTGGCAGGGGGCGATGAGCAGTTCTTC
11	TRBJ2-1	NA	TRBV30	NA	CAWSGGNEQFF	TGTGCCTGGAGTGGGGGAAATGAGCAGTTCTTC
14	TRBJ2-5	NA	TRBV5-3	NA	CARSQRDFQETQYF	TGTGCCAGAAGCCAGAGGGACTTCCAAGAGACCCAGTACTTC
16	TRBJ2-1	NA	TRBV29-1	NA	CSVVSVGGTLNNEQFF	TGCAGCGTTGTATCGGTAGGAGGGACTCTGAACAATGAGCAGTTCTTC
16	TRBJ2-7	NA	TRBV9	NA	CASSVPPLEPTYEQYF	TGTGCCAGCAGTGTTCCCCCCTTAGAGCCCACCTACGAGCAGTACTTC
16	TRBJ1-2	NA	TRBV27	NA	CASSLRGAQGHYGYTF	TGTGCCAGCAGTTTACGAGGAGCGCAGGGGCACTATGGCTACACCTTC
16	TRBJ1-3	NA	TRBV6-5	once	CASSLGQTFSGNTIYF	TGTGCCAGCAGTTTAGGACAGACCTTTTCTGGAAACACCATATATTTT
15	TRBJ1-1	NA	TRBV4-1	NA	CASSRPDSLDTEAFF	TGCGCCAGCAGCAGACCCGACAGCCTAGACACTGAAGCTTTCTTT
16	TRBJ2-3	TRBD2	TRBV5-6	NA	CASSLVSSGESDTQYF	TGTGCCAGCAGCTTGGTGTCTAGCGGGGAGTCAGATACGCAGTATTTT
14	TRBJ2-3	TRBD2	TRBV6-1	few	CASSHREGTDTQYF	TGTGCCAGCAGCCACCGGGAGGGCACAGATACGCAGTATTTT
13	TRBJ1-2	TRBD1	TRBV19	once	CASSVTGFYGYTF	TGTGCCAGTAGTGTGACAGGGTTCTATGGCTACACCTTC
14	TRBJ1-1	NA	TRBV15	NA	CATSRARVGTEAFF	TGTGCCACCAGCAGAGCCCGGGTGGGGACTGAAGCTTTCTTT
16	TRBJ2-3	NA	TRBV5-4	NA	CASSEGHRSGADTQYF	TGTGCCAGCAGCGAAGGACACCGCTCGGGCGCAGATACGCAGTATTTT
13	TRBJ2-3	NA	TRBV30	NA	CACLDGSTDTQYF	TGTGCCTGCCTGGACGGGAGCACAGATACGCAGTATTTT
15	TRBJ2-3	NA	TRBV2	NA	CASLKTGLPTDTQYF	TGTGCCAGCCTTAAAACAGGGTTACCCACAGATACGCAGTATTTT
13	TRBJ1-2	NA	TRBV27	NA	CASSRGWAGGYTF	TGTGCCAGCAGCAGGGGCTGGGCTGGGGGCTACACCTTC
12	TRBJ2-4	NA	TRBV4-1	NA	CASRTPGNIQYF	TGCGCCAGCAGAACACCCGGGAACATTCAGTACTTC
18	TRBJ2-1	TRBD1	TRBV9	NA	CASSLRGQGAGGSSEQFF	TGTGCCAGCAGCTTACGGGGACAGGGGGCTGGCGGGAGCAGTGAGCAGTTCTTC
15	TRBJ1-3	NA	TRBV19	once	CASSSIPGSGNTIYF	TGTGCCAGTAGTTCCATTCCCGGCTCTGGAAACACCATATATTTT
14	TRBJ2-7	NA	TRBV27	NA	CASSVSGSSYEQYF	TGTGCCAGCAGTGTCTCAGGGAGCTCCTACGAGCAGTACTTC
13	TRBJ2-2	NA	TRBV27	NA	CASSLWGAGELFF	TGTGCCAGCAGTTTATGGGGAGCCGGGGAGCTGTTTTTT
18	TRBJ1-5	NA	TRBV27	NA	CASSLIREGAHSNQPQHF	TGTGCCAGCAGTTTAATCAGGGAAGGGGCCCATAGCAATCAGCCCCAGCATTTT
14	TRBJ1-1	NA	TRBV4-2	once	CASSLNQGSTEAFF	TGTGCCAGCAGCCTTAACCAGGGAAGCACTGAAGCTTTCTTT
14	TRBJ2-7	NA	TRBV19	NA	CASSWDGVSYEQYF	TGTGCCAGTAGTTGGGACGGGGTAAGCTACGAGCAGTACTTC
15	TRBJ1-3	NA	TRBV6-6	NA	CASSYRGAEGNTIYF	TGTGCCAGCAGTTACCGGGGGGCGGAAGGAAACACCATATATTTT
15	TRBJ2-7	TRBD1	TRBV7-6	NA	CASSPGQGGTYEQYF	TGTGCCAGCAGCCCCGGACAGGGGGGGACTTACGAGCAGTACTTC
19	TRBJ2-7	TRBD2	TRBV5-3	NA	CARSLEREARIPWAYEQYF	TGTGCCAGAAGCCTAGAGCGGGAGGCGAGAATCCCCTGGGCCTACGAGCAGTACTTC
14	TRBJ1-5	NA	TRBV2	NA	CASSGRGQSQPQHF	TGTGCCAGCAGTGGTCGGGGTCAGTCACAGCCCCAGCATTTT
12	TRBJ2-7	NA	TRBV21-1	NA	CASSKENYEQYF	TGTGCCAGCAGCAAAGAGAACTACGAGCAGTACTTC
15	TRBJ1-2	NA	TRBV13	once	CASSLRGGPRYGYTF	TGTGCCAGCAGCTTACGCGGGGGGCCTCGGTATGGCTACACCTTC
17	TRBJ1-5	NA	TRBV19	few	CASNLKSGIYSNQPQHF	TGTGCCAGTAATTTGAAGTCGGGAATTTATAGCAATCAGCCCCAGCATTTT
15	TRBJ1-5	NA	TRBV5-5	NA	CASSLESSIAGPQHF	TGTGCCAGCAGCTTGGAATCATCTATTGCTGGGCCCCAGCATTTT
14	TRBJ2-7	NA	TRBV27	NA	CASSLSGTVYEQYF	TGTGCCAGCAGTTTATCGGGAACGGTCTACGAGCAGTACTTC
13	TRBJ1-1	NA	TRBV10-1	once	CASSMTGSTEAFF	TGCGCCAGCTCCATGACGGGTTCGACTGAAGCTTTCTTT
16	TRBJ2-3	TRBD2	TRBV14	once	CASSQGGGGATDTQYF	TGTGCCAGCAGCCAAGGTGGCGGGGGGGCAACAGATACGCAGTATTTT
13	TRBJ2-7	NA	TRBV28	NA	CASSLVRLYEQYF	TGTGCCAGCAGTTTGGTGCGACTCTACGAGCAGTACTTC
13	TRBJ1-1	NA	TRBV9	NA	CASSVDGNTEAFF	TGTGCCAGCAGCGTAGACGGGAACACTGAAGCTTTCTTT
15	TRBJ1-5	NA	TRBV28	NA	CASSLEGRWNQPQHF	TGTGCCAGCAGCCTCGAAGGACGGTGGAATCAGCCCCAGCATTTT
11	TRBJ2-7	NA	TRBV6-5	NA	CASSPGFEQYF	TGTGCCAGCAGTCCCGGTTTTGAGCAGTACTTC
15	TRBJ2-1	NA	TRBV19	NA	CASSTGTSQGDEQFF	TGTGCCAGTAGTACCGGGACTTCCCAGGGTGATGAGCAGTTCTTC
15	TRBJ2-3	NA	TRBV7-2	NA	CASAQASYLTDTQYF	TGTGCCAGCGCCCAAGCGAGTTACCTCACAGATACGCAGTATTTT
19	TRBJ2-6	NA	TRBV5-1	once	CASSLDPRGPGIGANVLTF	TGCGCCAGCAGCTTGGACCCTCGCGGACCAGGGATTGGGGCCAACGTCCTGACTTTC
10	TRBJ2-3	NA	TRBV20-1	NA	CSASVDTQYF	TGCAGTGCTTCGGTGGATACGCAGTATTTT
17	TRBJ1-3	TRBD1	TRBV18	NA	CASSPSSGQGSGNTIYF	TGTGCCAGCTCACCGTCCTCAGGACAGGGTTCGGGTAACACCATATATTTT
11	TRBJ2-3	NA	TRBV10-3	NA	CAIRDGDTQYF	TGTGCCATCAGGGACGGGGATACGCAGTATTTT
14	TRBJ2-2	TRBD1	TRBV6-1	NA	CASSSGGNTGELFF	TGTGCCAGCAGCTCAGGGGGCAACACCGGGGAGCTGTTTTTT
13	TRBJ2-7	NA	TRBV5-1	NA	CASSKQPAYEQYF	TGCGCCAGCAGTAAGCAGCCGGCCTACGAGCAGTACTTC
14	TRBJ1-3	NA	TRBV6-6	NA	CASSPDRSGNTIYF	TGTGCCAGCAGTCCTGACAGGTCTGGAAACACCATATATTTT
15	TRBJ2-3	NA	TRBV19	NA	CASSDQGYGTDTQYF	TGTGCCAGTAGCGACCAGGGATATGGCACAGATACGCAGTATTTT
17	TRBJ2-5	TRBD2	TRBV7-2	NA	CASSRGLAGLAVETQYF	TGTGCCAGCAGCCGGGGACTAGCGGGCCTGGCAGTCGAGACCCAGTACTTC